This TCR beta chain emerged from a study of T cells in Graves' hyperthyroidism and ophthalmopathy. V was pared by 0 bases and J by 5 bases, with 15 bases between. Germline-derived CDR1 and CDR2 are SGDLS and YYNGEE. The CDR3 covers 15 residues. Researchers took RNA transcripts and amplified the TCR beta CDR3 regions from them. When the TCR CDR3 underwent first-round RT-PCR, the HTBI primer set was used. One entry per CDR3 protein, called by TCRdb with MiXCR from the multiplex PCR reads. This sample has approximately 870,000 distinct CDR3 sequences; more than 30% occur once, and the top ten carry roughly 8.3%. This clonotype was observed a few times.

This rearrangement joins TRBV9 to TRBJ2-7; D unclear. What was sequenced was blood. This receptor was obtained from a man younger than 35 with Graves' hyperthyroidism. The CDR3 here is CASSVDALVMNEQYF. In DNA, the CDR3 is TGTGCCAGCAGCGTAGACGCCCTAGTGATGAACGAGCAGTACTTC.